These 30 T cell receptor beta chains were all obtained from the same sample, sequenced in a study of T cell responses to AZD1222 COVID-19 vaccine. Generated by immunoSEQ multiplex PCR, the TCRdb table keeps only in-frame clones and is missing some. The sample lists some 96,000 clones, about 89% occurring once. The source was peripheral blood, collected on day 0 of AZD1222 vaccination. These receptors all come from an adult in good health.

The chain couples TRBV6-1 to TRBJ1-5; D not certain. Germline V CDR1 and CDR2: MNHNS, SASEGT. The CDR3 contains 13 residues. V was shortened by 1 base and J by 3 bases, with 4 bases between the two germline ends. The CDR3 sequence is CASSEGNNQPQHF. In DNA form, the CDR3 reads TGTGCCAGCAGTGAAGGGAACAATCAGCCCCAGCATTTT.

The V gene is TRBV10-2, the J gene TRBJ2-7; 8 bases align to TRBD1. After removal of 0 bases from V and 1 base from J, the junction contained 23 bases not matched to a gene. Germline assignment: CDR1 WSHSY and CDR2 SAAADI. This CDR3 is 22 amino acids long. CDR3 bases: TGCGCCAGCAGTGAGTCGCTTGTGGGACAGGAAAAATATAGGCCCAGGTCCTACGAGCAGTACTTC. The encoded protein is CASSESLVGQEKYRPRSYEQYF.

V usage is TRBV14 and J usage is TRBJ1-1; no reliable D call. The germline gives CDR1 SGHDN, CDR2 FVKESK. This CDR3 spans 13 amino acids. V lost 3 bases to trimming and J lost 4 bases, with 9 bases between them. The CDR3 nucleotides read TGTGCCAGCAGCCAGCATAGGGCCACTGAAGCTTTCTTT. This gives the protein CASSQHRATEAFF.

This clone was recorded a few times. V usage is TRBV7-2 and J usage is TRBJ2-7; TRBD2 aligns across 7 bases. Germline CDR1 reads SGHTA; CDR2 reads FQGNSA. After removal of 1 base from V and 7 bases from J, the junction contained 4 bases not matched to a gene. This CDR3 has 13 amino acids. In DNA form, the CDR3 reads TGTGCCAGCAGCTTAGGCGGGAGCTGGGAGCAGTACTTC. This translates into CASSLGGSWEQYF.

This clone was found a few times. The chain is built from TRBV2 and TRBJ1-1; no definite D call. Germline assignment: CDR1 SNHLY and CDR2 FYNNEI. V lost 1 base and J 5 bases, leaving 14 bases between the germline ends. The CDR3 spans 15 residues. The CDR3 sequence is CASSEEGGSWTEAFF. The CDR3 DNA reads TGTGCCAGCAGTGAAGAAGGTGGGAGTTGGACTGAAGCTTTCTTT.

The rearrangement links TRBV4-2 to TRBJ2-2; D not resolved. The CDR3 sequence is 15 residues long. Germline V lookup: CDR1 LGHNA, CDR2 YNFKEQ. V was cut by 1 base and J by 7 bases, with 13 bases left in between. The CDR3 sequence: CASSQGPRMGGELFF. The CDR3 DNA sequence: TGTGCCAGCAGCCAAGGGCCCCGGATGGGCGGGGAGCTGTTTTTT.

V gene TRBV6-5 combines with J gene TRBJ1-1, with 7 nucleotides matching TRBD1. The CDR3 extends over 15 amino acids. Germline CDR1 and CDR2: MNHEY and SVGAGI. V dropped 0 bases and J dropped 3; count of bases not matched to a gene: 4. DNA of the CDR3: TGTGCCAGCAGTTACTCAGGGGGCGCGGACACTGAAGCTTTCTTT. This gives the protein CASSYSGGADTEAFF.

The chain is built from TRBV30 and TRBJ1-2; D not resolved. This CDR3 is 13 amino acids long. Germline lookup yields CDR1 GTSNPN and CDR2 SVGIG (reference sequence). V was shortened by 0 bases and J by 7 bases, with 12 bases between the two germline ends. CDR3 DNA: TGTGCCTGGAGTGTAATTGGGGAGCGTGGCTACACCTTC. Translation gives CAWSVIGERGYTF. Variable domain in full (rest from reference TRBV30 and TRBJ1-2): SQTIHQWPATLVQPVGSPLSLECTVEGTSNPNLYWYRQAAGRGLQLLFYSVGIGQISSEVPQNLSASRPQDRQFILSSKKLLLSDSGFYLCAWSVIGERGYTFGSGTRLTVV.

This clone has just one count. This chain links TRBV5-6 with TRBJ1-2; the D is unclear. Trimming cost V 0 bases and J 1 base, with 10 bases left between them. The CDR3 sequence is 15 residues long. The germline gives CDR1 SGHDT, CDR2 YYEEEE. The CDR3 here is CASSLVGGLNYGYTF. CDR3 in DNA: TGTGCCAGCAGCTTGGTTGGAGGGCTTAACTATGGCTACACCTTC.

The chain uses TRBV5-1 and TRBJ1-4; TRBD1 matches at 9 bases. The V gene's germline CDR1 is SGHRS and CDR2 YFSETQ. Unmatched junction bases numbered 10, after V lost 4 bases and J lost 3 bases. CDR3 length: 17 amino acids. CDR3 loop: CASSLGQGLEPNEKLFF. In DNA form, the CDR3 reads TGCGCCAGCAGCCTCGGACAGGGGTTAGAACCTAATGAAAAACTGTTTTTT. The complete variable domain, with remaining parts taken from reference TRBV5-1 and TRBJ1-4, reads KAGVTQTPRYLIKTRGQQVTLSCSPISGHRSVSWYQQTPGQGLQFLFEYFSETQRNKGNFPGRFSGRQFSNSRSEMNVSTLELGDSALYLCASSLGQGLEPNEKLFFGSGTQLSVL.

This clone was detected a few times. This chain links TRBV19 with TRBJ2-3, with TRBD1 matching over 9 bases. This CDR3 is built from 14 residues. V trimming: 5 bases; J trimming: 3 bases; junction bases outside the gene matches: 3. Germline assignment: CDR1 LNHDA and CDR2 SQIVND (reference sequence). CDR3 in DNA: TGTGCCAGTAGTCCGGGACAGGGAACAGATACGCAGTATTTT. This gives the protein CASSPGQGTDTQYF.

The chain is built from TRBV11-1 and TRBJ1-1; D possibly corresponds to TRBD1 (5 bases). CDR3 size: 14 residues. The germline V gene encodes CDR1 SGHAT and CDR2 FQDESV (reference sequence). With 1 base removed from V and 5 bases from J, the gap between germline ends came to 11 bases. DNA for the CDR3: TGTGCCAGCAGCTTAGTCCCGGGGGGAACTGAAGCTTTCTTT. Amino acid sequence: CASSLVPGGTEAFF.

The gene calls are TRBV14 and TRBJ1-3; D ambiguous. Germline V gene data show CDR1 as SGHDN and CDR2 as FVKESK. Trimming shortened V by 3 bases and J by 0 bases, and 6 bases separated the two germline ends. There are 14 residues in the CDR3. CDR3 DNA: TGTGCCAGCAGCCAGAGTTTCTCTGGAAACACCATATATTTT. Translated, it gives CASSQSFSGNTIYF.

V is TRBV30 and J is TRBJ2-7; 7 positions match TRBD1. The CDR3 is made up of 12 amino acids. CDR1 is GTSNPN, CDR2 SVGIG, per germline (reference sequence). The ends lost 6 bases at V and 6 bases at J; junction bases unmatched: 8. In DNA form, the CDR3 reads TGTGCCTGCGGACAGGTGAAGCCCGAGCAGTACTTC. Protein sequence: CACGQVKPEQYF.

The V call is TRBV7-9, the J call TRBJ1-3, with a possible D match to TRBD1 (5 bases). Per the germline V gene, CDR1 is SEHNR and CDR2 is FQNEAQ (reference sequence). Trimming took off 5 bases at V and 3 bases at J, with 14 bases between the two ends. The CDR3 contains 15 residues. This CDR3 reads CASSGTGLGGNTIYF. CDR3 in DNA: TGTGCCAGCAGCGGTACAGGACTTGGTGGAAACACCATATATTTT.

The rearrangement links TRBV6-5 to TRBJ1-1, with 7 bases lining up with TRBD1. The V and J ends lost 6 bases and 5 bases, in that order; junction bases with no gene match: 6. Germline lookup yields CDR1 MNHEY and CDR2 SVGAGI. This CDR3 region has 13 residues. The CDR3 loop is CASRMAGGTEAFF. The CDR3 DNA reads TGTGCCAGCAGGATGGCAGGGGGGACTGAAGCTTTCTTT.

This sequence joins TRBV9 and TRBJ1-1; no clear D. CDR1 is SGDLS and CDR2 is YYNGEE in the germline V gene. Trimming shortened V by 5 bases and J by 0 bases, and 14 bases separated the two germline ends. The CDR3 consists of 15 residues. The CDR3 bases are TGTGCCAGCAGTGCCACCGGAAACATGAACACTGAAGCTTTCTTT. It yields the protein CASSATGNMNTEAFF.

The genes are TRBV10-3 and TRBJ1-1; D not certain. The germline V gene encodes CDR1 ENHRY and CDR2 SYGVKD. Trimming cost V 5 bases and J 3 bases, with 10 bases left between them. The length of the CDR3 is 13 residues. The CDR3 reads CAISSVSDTEAFF. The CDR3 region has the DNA TGTGCCATCAGTAGCGTGAGCGACACTGAAGCTTTCTTT.

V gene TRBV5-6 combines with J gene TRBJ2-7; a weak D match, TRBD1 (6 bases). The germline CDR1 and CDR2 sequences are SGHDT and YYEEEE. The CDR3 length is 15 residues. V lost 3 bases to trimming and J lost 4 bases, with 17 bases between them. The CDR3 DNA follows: TGTGCCAGCAGCTCTGGAGGCAGGGGTAGTTACGAGCAGTACTTC. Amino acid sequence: CASSSGGRGSYEQYF.

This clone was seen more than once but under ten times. CDR3 sequence (DNA): TGCGCCAGCAGTCAAAGCTCGGACAGGGGGCAGGTTTCACCCCTCCACTTT. Translated, it gives CASSQSSDRGQVSPLHF. This chain links TRBV23-1 with TRBJ1-6, with 11 bases matching TRBD1. TRBV23-1 counts as an open reading frame of uncertain function. The CDR3 has 17 amino acids. The junction had 9 bases not matched to a gene; V was cut back by 2 bases and J by 9 bases.

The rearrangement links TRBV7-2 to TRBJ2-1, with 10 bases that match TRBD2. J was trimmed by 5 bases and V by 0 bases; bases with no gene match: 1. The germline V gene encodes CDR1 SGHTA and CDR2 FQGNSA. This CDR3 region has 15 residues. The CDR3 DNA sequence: TGTGCCAGCAGCTTAGCAGGACTAGCGGACAATGAGCAGTTCTTC. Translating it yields CASSLAGLADNEQFF.

DNA for the CDR3: TGTGCCAGCAGTGAACTAGGGAGCACTGAAGCTTTCTTT. This codes for CASSELGSTEAFF. The chain joins TRBV2 to TRBJ1-1; D uncertain. The germline V gene encodes CDR1 SNHLY and CDR2 FYNNEI. V lost 2 bases and J lost 4, with 8 bases in between. The CDR3 is 13 residues long.

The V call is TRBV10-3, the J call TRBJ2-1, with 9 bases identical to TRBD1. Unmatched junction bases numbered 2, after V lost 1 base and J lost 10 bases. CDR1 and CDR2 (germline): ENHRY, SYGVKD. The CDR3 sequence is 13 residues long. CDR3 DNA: TGTGCCATCAGTGAGTGGGACAGGGACGAGCAGTTCTTC. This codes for CAISEWDRDEQFF.

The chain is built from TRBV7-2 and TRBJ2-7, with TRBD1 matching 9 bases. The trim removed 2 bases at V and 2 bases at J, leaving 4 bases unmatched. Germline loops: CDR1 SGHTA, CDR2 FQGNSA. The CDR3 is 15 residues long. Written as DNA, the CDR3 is TGTGCCAGCAGCTTAATACAGGGGGCGACCTACGAGCAGTACTTC. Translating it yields CASSLIQGATYEQYF.

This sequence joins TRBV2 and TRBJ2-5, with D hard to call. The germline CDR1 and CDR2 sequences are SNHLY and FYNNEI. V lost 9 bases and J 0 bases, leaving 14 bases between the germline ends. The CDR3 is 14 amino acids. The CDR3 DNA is TGTGCCAGTTCAAGATTTTTGGACCAAGAGACCCAGTACTTC. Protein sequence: CASSRFLDQETQYF. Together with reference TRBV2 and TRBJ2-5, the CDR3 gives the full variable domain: EPEVTQTPSHQVTQMGQEVILRCVPISNHLYFYWYRQILGQKVEFLVSFYNNEISEKSEIFDDQFSVERPDGSNFTLKIRSTKLEDSAMYFCASSRFLDQETQYFGPGTRLLVL.

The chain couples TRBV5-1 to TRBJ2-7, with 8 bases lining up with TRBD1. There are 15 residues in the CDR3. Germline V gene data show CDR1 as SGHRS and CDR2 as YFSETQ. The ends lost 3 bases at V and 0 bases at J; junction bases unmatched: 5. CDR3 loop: CASSSAGGFSYEQYF. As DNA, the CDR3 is TGCGCCAGCAGCTCAGCAGGGGGCTTCTCCTACGAGCAGTACTTC.

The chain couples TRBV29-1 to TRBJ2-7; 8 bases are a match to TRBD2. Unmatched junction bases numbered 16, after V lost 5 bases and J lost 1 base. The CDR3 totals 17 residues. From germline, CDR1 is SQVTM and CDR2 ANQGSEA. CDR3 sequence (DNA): TGCAGCGTTTTGGTTGAGGGGAAGCGGGGGATATCCTACGAGCAGTACTTC. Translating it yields CSVLVEGKRGISYEQYF.

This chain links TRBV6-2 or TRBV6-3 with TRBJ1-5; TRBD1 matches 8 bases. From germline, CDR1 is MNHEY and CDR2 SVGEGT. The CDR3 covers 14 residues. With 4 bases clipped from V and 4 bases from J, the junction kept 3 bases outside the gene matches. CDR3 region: CASSWGQDNQPQHF. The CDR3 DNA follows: TGTGCCAGCAGTTGGGGACAGGATAATCAGCCCCAGCATTTT.

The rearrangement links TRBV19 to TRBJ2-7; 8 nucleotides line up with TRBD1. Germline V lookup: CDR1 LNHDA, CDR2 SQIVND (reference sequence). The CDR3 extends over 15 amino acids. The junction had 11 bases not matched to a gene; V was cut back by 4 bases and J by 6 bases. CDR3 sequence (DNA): TGTGCCAGTAGTACCAGACAGGGGAGAAGATCCGAGCAGTACTTC. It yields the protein CASSTRQGRRSEQYF.

CDR3 DNA: TGTGCCAGCAGTGAATGGGTCAGTGGTAGCAATCAGCCCCAGCATTTT. Translating gives CASSEWVSGSNQPQHF. The V call is TRBV6-1, the J call TRBJ1-5; D remains ambiguous. Per germline, CDR1 MNHNS and CDR2 SASEGT. This CDR3 spans 16 amino acids. Trimming stripped 2 bases from V and 0 bases from J, with 11 bases between.